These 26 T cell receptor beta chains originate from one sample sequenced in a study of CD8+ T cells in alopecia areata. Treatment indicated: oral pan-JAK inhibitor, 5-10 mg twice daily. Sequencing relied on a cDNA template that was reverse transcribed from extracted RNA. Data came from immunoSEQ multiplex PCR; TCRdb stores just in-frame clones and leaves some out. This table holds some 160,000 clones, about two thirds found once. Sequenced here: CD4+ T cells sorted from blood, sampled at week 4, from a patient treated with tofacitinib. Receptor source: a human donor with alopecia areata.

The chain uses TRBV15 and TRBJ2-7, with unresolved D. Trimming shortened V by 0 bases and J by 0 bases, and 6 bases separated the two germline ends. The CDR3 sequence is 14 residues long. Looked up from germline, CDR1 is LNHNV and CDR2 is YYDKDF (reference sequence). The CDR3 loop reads CATSRDGLSYEQYF. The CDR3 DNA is TGTGCCACCAGCAGAGATGGGCTCTCCTACGAGCAGTACTTC.

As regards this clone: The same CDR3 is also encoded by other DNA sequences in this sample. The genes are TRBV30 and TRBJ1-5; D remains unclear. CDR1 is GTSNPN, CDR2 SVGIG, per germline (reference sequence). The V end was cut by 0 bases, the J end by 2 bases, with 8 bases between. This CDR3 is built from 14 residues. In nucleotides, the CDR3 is TGTGCCTGGAGTGTACCCGGGGGCAATCAGCCCCAGCATTTT. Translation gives CAWSVPGGNQPQHF.

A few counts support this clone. The CDR3 is CSVDRTGAYTEAFF. The CDR3, as DNA: TGCAGCGTTGACAGGACAGGGGCGTACACTGAAGCTTTCTTT. The chain combines TRBV29-1 with TRBJ1-1; 9 positions match TRBD1. Germline assignment: CDR1 SQVTM and CDR2 ANQGSEA. V shed 3 bases, J shed 3 bases, and the junction held 5 bases outside the gene matches. The CDR3 is 14 amino acids.

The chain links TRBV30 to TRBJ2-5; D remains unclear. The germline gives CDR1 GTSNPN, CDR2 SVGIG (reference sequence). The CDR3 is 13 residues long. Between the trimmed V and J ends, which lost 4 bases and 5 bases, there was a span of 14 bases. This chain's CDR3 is CAWTVIGKETQYF. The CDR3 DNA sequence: TGTGCCTGGACAGTGATAGGGAAGGAGACCCAGTACTTC.

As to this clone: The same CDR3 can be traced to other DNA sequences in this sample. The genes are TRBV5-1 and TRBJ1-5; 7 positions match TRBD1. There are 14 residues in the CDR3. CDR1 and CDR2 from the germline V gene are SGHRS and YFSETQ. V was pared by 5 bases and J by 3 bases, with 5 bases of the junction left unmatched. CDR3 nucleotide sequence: TGCGCCAGCAGTCCGACAGGGAACAATCAGCCCCAGCATTTT. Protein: CASSPTGNNQPQHF.

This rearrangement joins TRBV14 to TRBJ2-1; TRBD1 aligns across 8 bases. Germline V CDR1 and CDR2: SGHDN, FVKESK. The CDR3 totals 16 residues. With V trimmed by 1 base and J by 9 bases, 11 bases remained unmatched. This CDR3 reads CASSQGIGQGHAEQFF. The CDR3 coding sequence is TGTGCCAGCAGCCAAGGTATAGGACAGGGTCACGCTGAGCAGTTCTTC.

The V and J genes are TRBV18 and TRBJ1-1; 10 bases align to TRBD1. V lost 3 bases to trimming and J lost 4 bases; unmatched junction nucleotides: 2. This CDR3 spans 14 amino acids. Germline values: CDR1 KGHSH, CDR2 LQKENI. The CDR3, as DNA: TGTGCCAGCTCACCGACAGGGGGCGTCACTGAAGCTTTCTTT. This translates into CASSPTGGVTEAFF.

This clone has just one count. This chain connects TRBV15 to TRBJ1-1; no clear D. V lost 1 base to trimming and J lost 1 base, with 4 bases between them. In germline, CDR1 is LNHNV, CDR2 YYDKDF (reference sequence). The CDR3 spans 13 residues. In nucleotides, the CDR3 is TGTGCCACCAGCAGAGGAGGGAACACTGAAGCTTTCTTT. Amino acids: CATSRGGNTEAFF.

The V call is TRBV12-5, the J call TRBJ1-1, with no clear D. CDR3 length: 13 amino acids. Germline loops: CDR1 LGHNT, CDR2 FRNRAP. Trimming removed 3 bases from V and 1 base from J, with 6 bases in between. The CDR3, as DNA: TGTGCTAGTGGTTTAATAGGGAACACTGAAGCTTTCTTT. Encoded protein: CASGLIGNTEAFF.

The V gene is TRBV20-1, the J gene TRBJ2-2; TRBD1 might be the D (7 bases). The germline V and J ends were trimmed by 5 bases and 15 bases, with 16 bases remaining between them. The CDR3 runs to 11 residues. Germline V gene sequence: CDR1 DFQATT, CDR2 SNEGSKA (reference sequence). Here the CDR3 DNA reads TGCAGTGCTCGCGGGGCAGGGGGGATGTTTTTT. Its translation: CSARGAGGMFF.

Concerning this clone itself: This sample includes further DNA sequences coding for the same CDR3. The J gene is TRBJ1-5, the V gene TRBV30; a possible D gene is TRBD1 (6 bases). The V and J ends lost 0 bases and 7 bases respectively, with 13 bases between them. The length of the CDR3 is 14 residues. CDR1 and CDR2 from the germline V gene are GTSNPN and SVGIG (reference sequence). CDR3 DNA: TGTGCCTGGAGTGTCTCAGGGGCTGGCCAGCCCCAGCATTTT. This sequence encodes CAWSVSGAGQPQHF.

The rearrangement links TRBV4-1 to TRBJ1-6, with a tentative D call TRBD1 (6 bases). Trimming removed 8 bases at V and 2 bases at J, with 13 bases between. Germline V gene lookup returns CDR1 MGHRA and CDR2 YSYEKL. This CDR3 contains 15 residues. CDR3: CASRGQRAYNSPLHF. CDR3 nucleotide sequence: TGCGCCAGCCGCGGACAGAGGGCCTATAATTCACCCCTCCACTTT.

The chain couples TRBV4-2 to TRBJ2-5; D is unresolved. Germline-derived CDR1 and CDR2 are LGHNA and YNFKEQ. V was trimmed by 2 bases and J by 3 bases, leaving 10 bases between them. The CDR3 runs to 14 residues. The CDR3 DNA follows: TGTGCCAGCAGCCAAATAGGGAACGAAGAGACCCAGTACTTC. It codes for CASSQIGNEETQYF.

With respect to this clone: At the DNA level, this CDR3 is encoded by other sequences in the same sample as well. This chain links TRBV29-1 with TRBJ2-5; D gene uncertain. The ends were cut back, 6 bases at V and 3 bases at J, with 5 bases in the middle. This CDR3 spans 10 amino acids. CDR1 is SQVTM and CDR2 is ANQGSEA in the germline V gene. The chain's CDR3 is CSVREETQYF. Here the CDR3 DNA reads TGCAGCGTGCGAGAAGAGACCCAGTACTTC.

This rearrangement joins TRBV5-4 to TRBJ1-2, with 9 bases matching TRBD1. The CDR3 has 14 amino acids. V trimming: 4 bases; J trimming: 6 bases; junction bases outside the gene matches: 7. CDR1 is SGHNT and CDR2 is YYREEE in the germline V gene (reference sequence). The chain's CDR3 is CASSPLDRGNGYTF. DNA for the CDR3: TGTGCCAGCAGCCCACTAGACAGGGGGAATGGCTACACCTTC.

The CDR3 here is CSVDDSGANVLTF. The CDR3 DNA sequence: TGCAGCGTAGACGACTCTGGGGCCAACGTCCTGACTTTC. This sequence joins TRBV29-1 and TRBJ2-6; the D is unclear. Trimming removed 6 bases at V and 0 bases at J, with 6 bases between. The germline CDR1 and CDR2 sequences are SQVTM and ANQGSEA. The CDR3 consists of 13 residues.

The CDR3 region has the DNA TGTGCCAGCAGTTTTTTACAGGGGAGTTCACCCCTCCACTTT. Translation gives CASSFLQGSSPLHF. The rearrangement joins TRBV27 to TRBJ1-6; 7 positions match TRBD1. After removal of 3 bases from V and 9 bases from J, the junction contained 5 bases not matched to a gene. Germline values: CDR1 MNHEY, CDR2 SMNVEV (reference sequence). The CDR3 has 14 amino acids.

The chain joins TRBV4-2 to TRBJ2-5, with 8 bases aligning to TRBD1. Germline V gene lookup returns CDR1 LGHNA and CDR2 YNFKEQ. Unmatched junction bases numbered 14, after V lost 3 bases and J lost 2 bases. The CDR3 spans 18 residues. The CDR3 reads CASSHGQGATRQQETQYF. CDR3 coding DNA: TGTGCCAGCAGCCATGGACAGGGTGCTACCCGGCAACAAGAGACCCAGTACTTC.

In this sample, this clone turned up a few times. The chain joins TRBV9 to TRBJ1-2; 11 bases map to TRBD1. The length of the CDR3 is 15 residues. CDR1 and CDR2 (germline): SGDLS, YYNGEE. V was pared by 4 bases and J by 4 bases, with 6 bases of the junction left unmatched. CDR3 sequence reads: CASSTQGQGGYGYTF. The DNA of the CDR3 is TGTGCCAGCAGCACCCAGGGACAGGGGGGCTATGGCTACACCTTC.

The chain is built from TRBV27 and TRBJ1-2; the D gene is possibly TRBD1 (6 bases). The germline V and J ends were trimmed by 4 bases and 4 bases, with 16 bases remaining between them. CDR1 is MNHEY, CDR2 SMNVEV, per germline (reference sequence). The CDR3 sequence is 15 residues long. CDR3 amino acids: CASSSALGQSYGYTF. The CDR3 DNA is TGTGCCAGCAGTTCGGCGCTCGGACAGAGCTATGGCTACACCTTC.

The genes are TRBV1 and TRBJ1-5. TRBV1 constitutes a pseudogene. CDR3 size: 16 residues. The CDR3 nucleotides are TGCACCAGCAGCCTCCTAGTCCGGGGTAGCAATCAGCCCCAGCATTTT. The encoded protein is CTSSLLVRGSNQPQHF.

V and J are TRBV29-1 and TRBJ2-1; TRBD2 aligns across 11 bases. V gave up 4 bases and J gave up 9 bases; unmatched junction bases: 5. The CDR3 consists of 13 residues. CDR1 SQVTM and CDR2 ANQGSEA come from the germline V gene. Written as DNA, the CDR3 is TGCAGCGTTGGTCTAGCGGGGGGTGGTGAGCAGTTCTTC. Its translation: CSVGLAGGGEQFF.

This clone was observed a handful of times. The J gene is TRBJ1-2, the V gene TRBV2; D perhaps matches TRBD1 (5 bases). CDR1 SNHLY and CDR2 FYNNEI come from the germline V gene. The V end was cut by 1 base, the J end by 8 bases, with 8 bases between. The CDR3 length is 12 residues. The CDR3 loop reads CASSEVGRGYTF. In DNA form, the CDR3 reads TGTGCCAGCAGTGAAGTGGGGCGAGGCTACACCTTC. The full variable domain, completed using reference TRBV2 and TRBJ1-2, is EPEVTQTPSHQVTQMGQEVILRCVPISNHLYFYWYRQILGQKVEFLVSFYNNEISEKSEIFDDQFSVERPDGSNFTLKIRSTKLEDSAMYFCASSEVGRGYTFGSGTRLTVV.

The CDR3 nucleotides read TGTGCCAGCAGCGTTACTAGCGGGGGCTACAATGAGCAGTTCTTC. Amino acids: CASSVTSGGYNEQFF. The chain combines TRBV9 with TRBJ2-1, with TRBD2 matching over 11 bases. CDR1 and CDR2 from the germline V gene are SGDLS and YYNGEE. The V gene end was trimmed by 2 bases and the J gene end by 3 bases; junction bases not matched to a gene: 1. The CDR3 totals 15 residues. Drawing the rest from reference TRBV9 and TRBJ2-1, the complete variable domain is DSGVTQTPKHLITATGQRVTLRCSPRSGDLSVYWYQQSLDQGLQFLIQYYNGEERAKGNILERFSAQQFPDLHSELNLSSLELGDSALYFCASSVTSGGYNEQFFGPGTRLTVL.

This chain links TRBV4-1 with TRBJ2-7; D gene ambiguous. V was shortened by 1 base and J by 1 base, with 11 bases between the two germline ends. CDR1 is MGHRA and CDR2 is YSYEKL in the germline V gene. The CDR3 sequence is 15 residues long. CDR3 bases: TGCGCCAGCAGCCAAGCGAGTTCACGTTCCTACGAGCAGTACTTC. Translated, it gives CASSQASSRSYEQYF.

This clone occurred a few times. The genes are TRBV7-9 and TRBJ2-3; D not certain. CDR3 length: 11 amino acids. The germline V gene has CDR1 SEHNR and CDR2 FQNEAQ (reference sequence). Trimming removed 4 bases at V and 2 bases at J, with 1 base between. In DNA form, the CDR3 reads TGTGCCAGCAGCTACACAGATACGCAGTATTTT. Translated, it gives CASSYTDTQYF.